One and the same sample provided the 21 T cell receptor beta chains below, sequenced in a study of identical twins. A single record per CDR3 protein comes from TCRdb applying MiXCR to the 5' RACE reads. The repertoire consists of some 320,000 distinct CDR3 sequences, with around 12% occurring once and the leading ten covering approximately 7.6%. A further study also used this sample, focusing on yellow fever vaccine responses in identical twins.

Sequenced material: CD8+ T cells sorted from blood. The source of these receptors is a young woman in good health.

The sample holds many counts of this clonotype. The chain carries TRBV12-3 or TRBV12-4 and TRBJ2-7; TRBD2 agrees at 7 bases. Trimming removed 6 bases from V and 4 bases from J; junction bases left unmatched: 3. The CDR3 contains 12 residues. CDR3 nucleotides: TGTGCCAGCAGCTGGGGGGGTTACGAGCAGTACTTC. Translating gives CASSWGGYEQYF.

This clonotype has more than one count but fewer than ten. The rearrangement joins TRBV11-3 to TRBJ2-5; D may be TRBD1 or TRBD2 (6 bases each). V was cut by 5 bases and J by 2 bases, with 12 bases left in between. CDR3 length: 14 amino acids. Germline CDR1 and CDR2: SGHNT and YENEEA. This CDR3 is CASSPEGGQETQYF. CDR3 nucleotide sequence: TGTGCCAGCAGCCCCGAAGGGGGGCAAGAGACCCAGTACTTC.

This clonotype was recorded a few times. This chain uses TRBV15 with TRBJ1-2, with D possibly being TRBD1 (5 bases). Germline CDR1 and CDR2: LNHNV and YYDKDF (reference sequence). The CDR3 is 13 residues long. Trimming removed 8 bases from V and 4 bases from J, with 14 bases in between. The CDR3 is CATAETDLYGYTF. CDR3 coding DNA: TGTGCCACCGCCGAGACAGACCTCTATGGCTACACCTTC.

This chain connects TRBV7-8 to TRBJ2-7, with 9 positions matching TRBD1. The CDR3 is 15 amino acids. Trimming at V came to 0 bases and at J to 5 bases, leaving 5 bases not matched to a gene. Per germline, CDR1 SGHVS and CDR2 FQNEAQ. DNA of the CDR3: TGTGCCAGCAGCTTAGCGAAGGGACAGGGCGACGAGCAGTACTTC. Residues: CASSLAKGQGDEQYF.

The chain combines TRBV27 with TRBJ2-2, with D perhaps being TRBD1 or TRBD2 (6 bases each). Germline CDR1 and CDR2: MNHEY and SMNVEV (reference sequence). Trimming stripped 6 bases from V and 6 bases from J, with 17 bases between. The CDR3 spans 15 residues. CDR3 residues: CASRTFTGAAGELFF. Written as DNA, the CDR3 is TGTGCCAGCAGGACCTTCACGGGGGCAGCCGGGGAGCTGTTTTTT.

There are many counts of this clonotype. The chain employs TRBV7-8 and TRBJ2-3; 9 bases fit TRBD2. The CDR3 loop spans 15 amino acids. Trimming cost V 5 bases and J 4 bases; bases outside gene matches: 7. Per germline, CDR1 SGHVS and CDR2 FQNEAQ. The CDR3 spells CASSRSGSGADTQYF. Written as DNA, the CDR3 is TGTGCCAGCAGCCGTAGCGGGAGTGGGGCAGATACGCAGTATTTT.

This clonotype was observed a few times. The gene calls are TRBV20-1 and TRBJ2-7; 8 nucleotides match TRBD2. Germline V gene data show CDR1 as DFQATT and CDR2 as SNEGSKA (reference sequence). V lost 4 bases and J lost 4; bases outside the gene matches: 9. The CDR3 spans 14 residues. The CDR3 protein is CSANQAGVGYEQYF. In DNA form, the CDR3 reads TGCAGTGCTAATCAAGCGGGAGTAGGATACGAGCAGTACTTC.

Only a few counts were recorded for this clonotype. The CDR3 loop reads CASSLVAAGLGIYNEQFF. CDR3 DNA sequence: TGTGCCAGCAGCTTAGTTGCCGCCGGGCTGGGGATATACAATGAGCAGTTCTTC. The chain has TRBV11-1 and TRBJ2-1; D not resolved. V was cut by 1 base and J by 4 bases, with 20 bases left in between. The germline gives CDR1 SGHAT, CDR2 FQDESV (reference sequence). The CDR3 has 18 amino acids.

At least ten counts were recorded for this clonotype. The chain carries TRBV5-1 and TRBJ2-5; TRBD2 matches 7 bases. The CDR3 loop spans 15 amino acids. Germline CDR1 SGHRS, CDR2 YFSETQ. V shed 5 bases and J 2 bases; nucleotides not matched to a gene: 9. The CDR3 sequence is CASRASGARQETQYF. Here the CDR3 DNA reads TGCGCCAGCAGGGCGAGCGGGGCCAGACAAGAGACCCAGTACTTC.

V usage is TRBV12-3 or TRBV12-4 and J usage is TRBJ2-3; 15 bases match TRBD2. With 5 bases clipped from V and 4 bases from J, the junction kept 16 bases outside the gene matches. The CDR3 is 20 amino acids. CDR3 region: CASSPMLTGLAGGPSDTQYF. DNA for the CDR3: TGTGCCAGCAGTCCTATGCTAACCGGACTAGCGGGGGGGCCGTCAGATACGCAGTATTTT.

This clonotype showed up just a few times. The genes are TRBV6-4 and TRBJ2-7; 8 bases agree with TRBD2. The CDR3 totals 16 residues. Germline V gene lookup returns CDR1 MRHNA and CDR2 SNTAGT. J was trimmed by 7 bases and V by 2 bases; bases with no gene match: 13. The CDR3: CASSDAGAGGLREQYV. Written as DNA, the CDR3 is TGTGCCAGCAGTGACGCGGGGGCGGGGGGCCTGAGGGAGCAGTACGTC.

The V call is TRBV29-1, the J call TRBJ2-5; D not resolved. Per germline, CDR1 SQVTM and CDR2 ANQGSEA. The germline V and J ends were trimmed by 6 bases and 2 bases, with 7 bases remaining between them. There are 11 residues in the CDR3. The CDR3 DNA sequence: TGCAGCGTGGTGGAACAAGAGACCCAGTACTTC. It translates to CSVVEQETQYF.

This clonotype was observed a few times. The genes are TRBV6-2 or TRBV6-3 and TRBJ2-7; possible D gene TRBD1, 6 bases. CDR1 and CDR2 from the germline V gene are MNHEY and SVGEGT. CDR3 size: 16 residues. The V end lost 2 bases, the J end lost 1 base, and 15 bases lay between the germline ends. The CDR3 nucleotides read TGTGCCAGCAGTTACCCAAAACCGACAGGATCCTACGAGCAGTACTTC. It specifies CASSYPKPTGSYEQYF.

The genes are TRBV12-2 and TRBJ2-3; TRBD1 is the table's D call, not checked against the DNA. TRBV12-2 is assigned pseudogene status. The CDR3 spans 18 residues. Written as DNA, the CDR3 is TGTGCAAGTCGCTTACCCCCGGGTGGGGACAGGGACACAGATACGCAGTATTTT. Amino acids: CASRLPPGGDRDTDTQYF.

The table lists this clonotype with many counts. V gene TRBV4-1 combines with J gene TRBJ1-1; D is unresolved. The CDR3 has 15 amino acids. The germline V gene encodes CDR1 MGHRA and CDR2 YSYEKL. Trimming pared 0 bases from V and 5 bases from J, leaving 13 bases between. The CDR3 region has the DNA TGCGCCAGCAGCCAAGAACCCGTACGTGGAACTGAAGCTTTCTTT. This codes for CASSQEPVRGTEAFF.

There are a few counts of this clonotype. The J gene is TRBJ2-7, the V gene TRBV7-9, with 9 bases fitting TRBD2. The CDR3 has 17 residues. The germline V gene has CDR1 SEHNR and CDR2 FQNEAQ (reference sequence). V gave up 1 base and J gave up 3 bases; unmatched junction bases: 10. The CDR3 region is CASSLGLREGHIYEQYF. In DNA form, the CDR3 reads TGTGCCAGCAGCTTAGGTCTGCGGGAGGGCCATATCTACGAGCAGTACTTC.

At least ten counts were recorded for this clonotype. In nucleotides, the CDR3 is TGTGCCAGCACGGACGCCCAACATGGCCCTGTGACCCAGTACTTC. It translates to CASTDAQHGPVTQYF. The chain combines TRBV2 with TRBJ2-5; D call uncertain. V was cut by 7 bases and J by 7 bases, with 22 bases left in between. CDR1 SNHLY and CDR2 FYNNEI come from the germline V gene. CDR3 size: 15 residues.

The sample holds a few counts of this clonotype. The rearrangement links TRBV20-1 to TRBJ1-2; D is possibly TRBD1 (5 bases). Between the trimmed V and J ends, which lost 1 base and 1 base, there was a span of 16 bases. The CDR3 is 16 residues long. Germline V gene lookup returns CDR1 DFQATT and CDR2 SNEGSKA (reference sequence). The CDR3 nucleotides are TGCAGTGCTAGAGCGCTCTTGGGGGTTTTTAACTATGGCTACACCTTC. Amino acids: CSARALLGVFNYGYTF.

This clonotype was observed a few times. The chain joins TRBV24-1 to TRBJ2-1, with 8 bases fitting TRBD1. Germline V lookup: CDR1 KGHDR, CDR2 SFDVKD. V lost 8 bases and J lost 3; bases outside the gene matches: 5. This CDR3 is 14 amino acids long. DNA for the CDR3: TGTGCCACCACTGGACAGGGCGACTACAATGAGCAGTTCTTC. It encodes CATTGQGDYNEQFF.

For this clonotype: At one boundary the junction diverges from the germline segment, which might be a read error. The chain recombines TRBV5-6 with TRBJ2-1; possibly TRBD1 or TRBD2 for D (5 bases each). This CDR3 has 16 amino acids. CDR1 is SGHDT, CDR2 YYEEEE, per germline. The CDR3 protein is CAGSNLASEGHNEQFF. The CDR3, as DNA: TGTGCCGGCAGCAACCTAGCCAGCGAGGGACACAATGAGCAGTTCTTC.

This clonotype was seen more than once but under ten times. The genes are TRBV3-1 and TRBJ2-7, with a possible D match to TRBD2 (6 bases). This CDR3 is built from 14 residues. The germline CDR1 and CDR2 sequences are LGHDT and YNNKEL (reference sequence). The V end was cut by 11 bases, the J end by 0 bases, with 17 bases between. CDR3 sequence: CAYPRDSCSYEQYV. The CDR3 DNA sequence: TGTGCCTACCCTCGGGACTCCTGCTCCTACGAGCAGTACGTC.